Presented here are 21 T cell receptor beta chains from one specimen sequenced in a study of blood T cell repertoires in COVID-19 (dated by TCRdb to 2018 to 2020). Library creation used the immunoSEQ multiplex PCR assay. TCRdb retrieved this table from immuneACCESS and kept in-frame rearrangements only. Not all clones are present; in checked studies, unresolved V genes account for under half, and no reason is known for the remainder. This sample is represented by over 100,000 clones; approximately 90% of them were singletons. The leading ten clones occupy about 9.4% of the sample. The specimen sequenced was peripheral blood. The source of these receptors is a man over 45 with acute or convalescent COVID-19.

The chain carries TRBV19 and TRBJ1-2; 9 nucleotides line up with TRBD1. V gave up 4 bases and J gave up 3 bases; unmatched junction bases: 6. From germline, CDR1 is LNHDA and CDR2 SQIVND (reference sequence). CDR3 length: 15 residues. The CDR3 DNA reads TGTGCCAGTAGTACGGACAGGGGCTTCGACTATGGCTACACCTTC. Its protein is CASSTDRGFDYGYTF.

The chain links TRBV11-2 to TRBJ2-7, with D unclear. The germline gives CDR1 SGHAT, CDR2 FQNNGV. The CDR3 extends over 13 amino acids. V gave up 5 bases and J gave up 6 bases, with 14 bases separating them. For the CDR3, the DNA is TGTGCCAGCAGCCCAGCCCGACATACCGAGCAGTACTTC. This gives the protein CASSPARHTEQYF. The whole variable domain, filled in from reference TRBV11-2 and TRBJ2-7, reads EAGVAQSPRYKIIEKRQSVAFWCNPISGHATLYWYQQILGQGPKLLIQFQNNGVVDDSQLPKDRFSAERLKGVDSTLKIQPAKLEDSAVYLCASSPARHTEQYFGPGTRLTVT.

The rearrangement uses TRBV29-1 and TRBJ2-5; D is uncertain. Deletions cut 4 bases from V and 5 bases from J, with 5 bases between. The CDR3 runs 10 residues. Germline V lookup: CDR1 SQVTM, CDR2 ANQGSEA. CDR3 protein: CSVAVETQYF. The CDR3 DNA reads as TGCAGCGTTGCCGTTGAGACCCAGTACTTC. Using reference TRBV29-1 and TRBJ2-5 for the parts outside the CDR3, the full variable domain is SAVISQKPSRDICQRGTSLTIQCQVDSQVTMMFWYRQQPGQSLTLIATANQGSEATYESGFVIDKFPISRPNLTFSTLTVSNMSPEDSSIYLCSVAVETQYFGPGTRLLVL.

The chain couples TRBV5-6 to TRBJ2-1; D may be TRBD2 (5 bases). Trimming took off 4 bases at V and 7 bases at J, with 18 bases between the two ends. CDR3 length: 15 amino acids. CDR1 is SGHDT, CDR2 YYEEEE, per germline. This CDR3 reads CASSPGLLMSNEQFF. The DNA for the CDR3 is TGTGCCAGCAGCCCTGGACTCCTAATGTCTAATGAGCAGTTCTTC.

The V call is TRBV5-1, the J call TRBJ1-4; no reliable D call. Trimming took off 5 bases at V and 3 bases at J, with 11 bases between the two ends. The germline gives CDR1 SGHRS, CDR2 YFSETQ. This CDR3 contains 14 residues. The CDR3 sequence: CASRVMIANEKLFF. In DNA form, the CDR3 reads TGCGCCAGCAGGGTTATGATAGCTAATGAAAAACTGTTTTTT.

The chain combines TRBV11-2 with TRBJ1-3, with D possibly being TRBD1 (6 bases). Deletions cut 2 bases from V and 3 bases from J, with 14 bases between. Germline values: CDR1 SGHAT, CDR2 FQNNGV. The CDR3 totals 16 residues. CDR3 nucleotides: TGTGCCAGCAGCTTAACCCCCCAGGGGTTTGGAAACACCATATATTTT. Its protein is CASSLTPQGFGNTIYF.

V is TRBV18 and J is TRBJ1-2, with 7 nucleotides matching TRBD1. Germline V gene sequence: CDR1 KGHSH, CDR2 LQKENI. This CDR3 is built from 15 residues. Germline trimming cut 2 bases from V and 8 bases from J; bases unmatched to any gene: 11. The DNA for the CDR3 is TGTGCCAGCTCACCAAGGGGGCCTTTCGGGAACGGCTACACCTTC. This translates into CASSPRGPFGNGYTF.

The chain has TRBV12-3 or TRBV12-4 and TRBJ2-1; D may be TRBD1 (5 bases). Trimming shortened V by 5 bases and J by 4 bases, and 9 bases separated the two germline ends. The CDR3 sequence is 13 residues long. The CDR3 DNA sequence: TGTGCCAGCAGTCCTGACAGATACAATGAGCAGTTCTTC. Translating it yields CASSPDRYNEQFF.

Here the CDR3 reads CASSFGQGAYNEQFF. In DNA form, the CDR3 reads TGTGCCAGCAGTTTCGGACAGGGGGCCTACAATGAGCAGTTCTTC. V gene TRBV6-5 combines with J gene TRBJ2-1, with 10 bases that match TRBD1. The V segment lost 4 bases and the J segment 2 bases; nucleotides outside the gene matches: 2. CDR3 length: 15 amino acids. Germline V gives CDR1 MNHEY, CDR2 SVGAGI.

V gene TRBV5-4 combines with J gene TRBJ2-3, with 7 bases that match TRBD2. The CDR3 has 18 amino acids. With V trimmed by 0 bases and J by 1 base, 11 bases remained unmatched. Per the germline V gene, CDR1 is SGHNT and CDR2 is YYREEE (reference sequence). The CDR3 sequence is CASSLGRLGGRGTDTQYF. The CDR3, as DNA: TGTGCCAGCAGCTTGGGGCGATTGGGCGGGAGAGGCACAGATACGCAGTATTTT.

This chain links TRBV7-2 with TRBJ2-7; tentative D call: TRBD1 (6 bases). Trimming shortened V by 3 bases and J by 2 bases, and 11 bases separated the two germline ends. This CDR3 spans 14 amino acids. Germline CDR1 reads SGHTA; CDR2 reads FQGNSA. The CDR3: CASSFRRQAYEQYF. The DNA for the CDR3 is TGTGCCAGCAGCTTCCGACGACAGGCCTACGAGCAGTACTTC.

This rearrangement joins TRBV10-3 to TRBJ1-5; unclear D gene. Germline CDR1 ENHRY, CDR2 SYGVKD. Trimming left V 2 bases short and J 8 bases short, with 13 bases between. The length of the CDR3 is 14 residues. The CDR3 DNA follows: TGTGCCATCAGTGAGCGGGGTCAAGATGAGCCCCAGCATTTT. It translates to CAISERGQDEPQHF.

The DNA for the CDR3 is TGTGCCAGCTCACCTCCAGCACTGACAAACTATGGCTACACCTTC. This encodes CASSPPALTNYGYTF. The chain combines TRBV18 with TRBJ1-2; D remains unclear. CDR1 and CDR2 from the germline V gene are KGHSH and LQKENI. V was trimmed by 3 bases and J by 2 bases, leaving 13 bases between them. This CDR3 is built from 15 residues.

The gene calls are TRBV2 and TRBJ1-5, with 9 bases matching TRBD1. The CDR3 loop spans 17 amino acids. V lost 4 bases to trimming and J lost 5 bases; unmatched junction nucleotides: 12. The germline V gene has CDR1 SNHLY and CDR2 FYNNEI. CDR3 DNA: TGTGCCAGCAGTGGGACAGGGGTTAGAGGGGGAGATCAGCCCCAGCATTTT. Encoded protein: CASSGTGVRGGDQPQHF.

The gene calls are TRBV28 and TRBJ1-1, with TRBD1 matching 12 bases. This CDR3 is 14 amino acids long. Trimming took 6 bases from V and 10 from J; bases not matched to a gene: 9. Germline assignment: CDR1 MDHEN and CDR2 SYDVKM. The CDR3: CASRGTGGVFVAFF. DNA of the CDR3: TGTGCCAGCAGGGGGACAGGGGGCGTCTTTGTAGCTTTCTTT.

This chain links TRBV6-5 with TRBJ1-1; possibly TRBD1 for D (5 bases). Germline-derived CDR1 and CDR2 are MNHEY and SVGAGI. The CDR3 has 14 residues. Trimming shortened V by 7 bases and J by 1 base, and 13 bases separated the two germline ends. Written as DNA, the CDR3 is TGTGCCAGCACCTGGGACTTGGGGAACACTGAAGCTTTCTTT. Its translation is CASTWDLGNTEAFF.

This clone was counted only a few times. The DNA of the CDR3 is TGTGCCAGCAGCTACGGACAGGGAAACTCTGGAAACACCATATATTTT. As protein: CASSYGQGNSGNTIYF. V gene TRBV9 combines with J gene TRBJ1-3, with 8 bases that match TRBD1. The CDR3 contains 16 residues. CDR1 SGDLS and CDR2 YYNGEE come from the germline V gene. After removal of 4 bases from V and 0 bases from J, the junction contained 6 bases not matched to a gene.

This chain uses TRBV15 with TRBJ1-2, with 8 bases fitting TRBD1. V gave up 1 base and J gave up 8 bases; unmatched junction bases: 3. The germline gives CDR1 LNHNV, CDR2 YYDKDF (reference sequence). This CDR3 region has 13 residues. This CDR3 is CATSRGTGGGYTF. The CDR3 DNA follows: TGTGCCACCAGCAGAGGAACAGGGGGAGGCTACACCTTC.

The V call is TRBV7-2, the J call TRBJ1-6; TRBD1 agrees at 7 bases. Germline V gene sequence: CDR1 SGHTA, CDR2 FQGNSA. The ends lost 5 bases at V and 5 bases at J; junction bases unmatched: 6. The CDR3 is 15 amino acids. For the CDR3, the DNA is TGTGCCAGCAGCCAGGGGGGTCCCGATAATTCACCCCTCCACTTT. Translation: CASSQGGPDNSPLHF.

This chain connects TRBV18 to TRBJ1-1, with a possible D match to TRBD1 (5 bases). The CDR3 runs 15 residues. Trimming cost V 4 bases and J 0 bases, with 12 bases left between them. The germline CDR1 and CDR2 sequences are KGHSH and LQKENI. The CDR3 protein is CASSLGGVLNTEAFF. CDR3 DNA sequence: TGTGCCAGCTCACTGGGGGGGGTCCTGAACACTGAAGCTTTCTTT. The whole variable domain, remainder taken from reference TRBV18 and TRBJ1-1, is NAGVMQNPRHLVRRRGQEARLRCSPMKGHSHVYWYRQLPEEGLKFMVYLQKENIIDESGMPKERFSAEFPKEGPSILRIQQVVRGDSAAYFCASSLGGVLNTEAFFGQGTRLTVV.

The chain links TRBV20-1 to TRBJ1-1, with TRBD1 as a possible D gene (5 bases). Looked up from germline, CDR1 is DFQATT and CDR2 is SNEGSKA (reference sequence). CDR3 length: 11 residues. V lost 5 bases to trimming and J lost 8 bases, with 12 bases between them. Written as DNA, the CDR3 is TGCAGTGCTTCTAGGGGTGAGGAAGCTTTCTTT. This sequence encodes CSASRGEEAFF.